A selection of T cell receptor beta chains follows, all from one sample in a study of CD8 T cells in Susac syndrome. TCRdb itself ran the immunoSEQ multiplex PCR reads through MiXCR, one entry per CDR3 protein. The data contain approximately 94,000 distinct CDR3 sequences, about 95% of them singletons. Sequencing was done on a sample of CD8+ T cells from PBMCs. The receptors were sampled from a human donor with Susac syndrome. Both conserved end residues are trimmed from each CDR3.

>TRBV29-1|10
SAPGVAETQY
>TRBV11-1|18
ASSYRDADRGNGGANVLT
>TRBV15|10
ATTAAGEKLF
>TRBV2|14
ASSEDLAGRGYEQY
>TRBV18|12
ASSPSGEHSEQY
>TRBV15|12
ATSREGAGREQY
>TRBV18|14
ASSLIGTGMGTEQY
>TRBV3-1|9
ASSQANIQY
>TRBV11-2|14
ASSFPVSGGRETQY
>TRBV7-9|11
ASSRQGVDGYT
>TRBV25-1|11
ASSGASTDTQY